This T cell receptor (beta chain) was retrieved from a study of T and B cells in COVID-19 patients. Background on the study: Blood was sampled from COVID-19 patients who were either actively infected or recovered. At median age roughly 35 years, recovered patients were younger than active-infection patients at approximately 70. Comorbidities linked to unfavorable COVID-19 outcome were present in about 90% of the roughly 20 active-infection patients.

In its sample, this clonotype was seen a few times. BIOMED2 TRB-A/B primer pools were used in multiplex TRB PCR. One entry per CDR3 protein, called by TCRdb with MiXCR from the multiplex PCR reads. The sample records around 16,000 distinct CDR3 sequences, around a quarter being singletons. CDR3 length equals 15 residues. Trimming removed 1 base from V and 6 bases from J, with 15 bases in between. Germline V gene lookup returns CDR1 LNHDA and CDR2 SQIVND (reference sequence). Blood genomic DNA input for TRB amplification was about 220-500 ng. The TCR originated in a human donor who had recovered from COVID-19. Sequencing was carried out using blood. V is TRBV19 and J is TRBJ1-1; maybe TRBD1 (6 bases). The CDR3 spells CASSIGLGAGPEAFF. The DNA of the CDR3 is TGTGCCAGTAGTATAGGCTTGGGGGCTGGCCCTGAAGCTTTCTTT.